This record covers a single TCR beta chain. The target of this receptor is not known. The junction departs from the called germline gene at one end, perhaps through a read error. The source of the sample is a study of blood T cells in healthy people across ages (dated by TCRdb to 2015 to 2017). A note on the overall study: Template switching captured roughly one uniquely barcoded TCR beta cDNA molecule per two T cells in model experiments. Four age groups were formed from the donors: young (average approximately 16 years), middle-aged (approximately 40), aged (about 68) and long-lived (around 80). Age-related changes in TCR beta repertoire diversity were measured in the study by deep sequencing normalized with unique cDNA molecular identifiers. To avoid experimental bias, donors of different ages were randomly spread across the sequencing lanes. Using the same blood draw, the study looked at two additional independent replicas of 1 million unique cDNA reads for two donors, one aged 18 to 30 and the other aged 80 or older.

Donors were roughly 40 systemically healthy Caucasian individuals from Russia aged roughly 6 to 100 years. About 9.8 milliliters of peripheral blood were drawn from each donor into EDTA-treated Vacutainer tubes. Ficoll-Paque density-gradient centrifugation was used to isolate PBMCs, with at least 6.5 million per sample. Total RNA, at least 6 micrograms per sample, was extracted from PBMCs with Trizol reagent. For every donor, an aliquot of PBMCs went through flow cytometry to measure the percentages of naive CD45RAhigh/CD27high T cells. Results and caveats for the whole study, not just this receptor: Estimates of total diversity from one million sequenced T cells were regarded as lower bounds and underestimates. Because profiling used bulk unsorted PBMCs, naive and antigen-experienced compartments could not be compared conclusively. Because donor CMV infection status was unknown, age-related changes in expanded clonotypes were potentially confounded. A strong correlation was found between observed TCR beta diversity and the percentage of naive T cells measured by flow cytometry. Compared with the aged group, the long-lived group had more naive CD4+ T cells, fewer expanded clones and increased TCR diversity, a pattern suggesting age selection. As age increased, observed TCR beta diversity per million T cells dropped in a roughly linear way, and a significant reduction was already evident by age 40.

Receptors were amplified or captured by 5' RACE. TCRdb names Illumina HiSeq 2500 as the instrument used. A second PCR of about 6 to 11 cycles was performed with a sample-barcoded 5' primer and a J-beta primer mix. A template-switch 5' adaptor carrying 12 random nucleotides introduced a unique molecular identifier onto each TCR beta cDNA molecule. Each sample yielded at least 3 million CDR3-containing paired-end reads. The Mint cDNA synthesis kit, primed by a TRBC-specific oligonucleotide, was used to synthesize first-strand cDNA from all RNA. Following uracil-DNA glycosylase treatment, all cDNA underwent a first 18-cycle PCR with the universal primers M1SS and BC2_uni_R. The original methods were these. Each sample was normalized by randomly selecting 1 million high-quality reads, each carrying a distinct molecular identifier. Instead of being binned into consensus sequences, reads with shared molecular identifiers were discarded. MiTCR, with a Q25 quality threshold and the strictest error-elimination algorithm, was used for CDR3 identification, clonotype clustering and error correction. A nonparametric unseen species model with Euler transformation was used to estimate lower-bound total TCR beta diversity. The public reads were reprocessed in TCRdb via fastp at Q25 and MiXCR, keeping in-frame beta chains. Each entry merges the rows of one CDR3 protein and shows their most common DNA and genes. What appears here as the V and J calls and clone size reflects TCRdb's work, not the paper's. Here the sample has roughly 680,000 distinct CDR3 sequences; roughly half occur a single time. Of the sample, roughly 14% falls within the top ten clones.

The germline V gene sets CDR1 to SGHTA and CDR2 to FQGNSA. From the cysteine through the phenylalanine, the CDR3 covers 14 amino acids. Only the CDR3 DNA is retained, 42 bases long and in frame from the first base. This chain joins TRBV7-2 to TRBJ2-5; no D gene is confidently identified. The TCR originated in a woman at least 80 years old in good health. Sample: blood. The DNA sequence reads TGTGCCGGCAGCTTAGTTAACAGTGAAGAGACCCAGTACTTC. Protein translation: CAGSLVNSEETQYF.